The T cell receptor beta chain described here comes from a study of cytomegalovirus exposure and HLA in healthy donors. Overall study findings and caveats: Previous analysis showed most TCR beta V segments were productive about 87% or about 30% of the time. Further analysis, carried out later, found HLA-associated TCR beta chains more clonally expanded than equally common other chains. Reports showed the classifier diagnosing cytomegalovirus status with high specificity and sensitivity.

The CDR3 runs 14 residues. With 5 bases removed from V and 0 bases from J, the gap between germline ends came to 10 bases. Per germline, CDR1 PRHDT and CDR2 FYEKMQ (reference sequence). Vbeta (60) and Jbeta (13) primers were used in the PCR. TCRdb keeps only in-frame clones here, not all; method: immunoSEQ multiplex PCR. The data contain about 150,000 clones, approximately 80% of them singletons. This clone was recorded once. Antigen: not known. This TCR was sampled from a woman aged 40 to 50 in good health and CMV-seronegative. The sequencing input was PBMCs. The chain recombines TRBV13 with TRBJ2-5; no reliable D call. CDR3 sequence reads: CASSLRGYQETQYF. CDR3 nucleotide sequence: TGTGCCAGCAGCCTTCGAGGCTACCAAGAGACCCAGTACTTC.